The 31 T cell receptor beta chains presented below share a single source sample, sequenced in a study of blood T cell repertoires in COVID-19. Profiling relied on immunoSEQ multiplex PCR, and the TCRdb table lists in-frame clones only, not all of them. The repertoire consists of about 33,000 clones, with around 85% occurring once and the leading ten covering 7.3%. Sequenced sample: peripheral blood. These receptors were taken from a human donor in a cohort sampled during active COVID-19.

The genes are TRBV2 and TRBJ2-1, with no clear D. Germline CDR1 reads SNHLY; CDR2 reads FYNNEI. CDR3 length: 12 amino acids. V lost 7 bases and J 5 bases, leaving 9 bases between the germline ends. CDR3 sequence reads: CASKRADNEQFF. The CDR3 bases are TGTGCCAGCAAACGAGCCGACAATGAGCAGTTCTTC. The entire variable domain, with the rest obtained from reference TRBV2 and TRBJ2-1, is as follows: EPEVTQTPSHQVTQMGQEVILRCVPISNHLYFYWYRQILGQKVEFLVSFYNNEISEKSEIFDDQFSVERPDGSNFTLKIRSTKLEDSAMYFCASKRADNEQFFGPGTRLTVL.

The chain recombines TRBV19 with TRBJ1-2, with TRBD1 identical over 9 bases. There are 15 residues in the CDR3. V was pared by 6 bases and J by 2 bases, with 7 bases of the junction left unmatched. Germline V lookup: CDR1 LNHDA, CDR2 SQIVND (reference sequence). Here the CDR3 reads CASRLTGGKNYGYTF. CDR3 in DNA: TGTGCCAGTAGACTGACAGGGGGAAAGAACTATGGCTACACCTTC.

The CDR3 bases are TGTGCCAGCAGCCCTAGCTTAAGCAATCAGCCCCAGCATTTT. It encodes CASSPSLSNQPQHF. V and J are TRBV3-1 (or the pseudogene TRBV3-2) and TRBJ1-5, with D unresolved. Germline assignment: CDR1 LGHDT and CDR2 YNNKEL (reference sequence). V lost 4 bases and J lost 1, with 8 bases in between. The CDR3 consists of 14 residues.

The chain has TRBV2 and TRBJ2-2; a weak D match, TRBD2 (6 bases). CDR1 is SNHLY, CDR2 FYNNEI, per germline. The length of the CDR3 is 14 residues. V was pared by 5 bases and J by 4 bases, with 11 bases between. The CDR3 protein is CASSFTGVTGELFF. CDR3 coding DNA: TGTGCCAGCAGTTTTACGGGGGTCACCGGGGAGCTGTTTTTT.

The rearrangement links TRBV5-1 to TRBJ2-5; 14 bases line up with TRBD2. This CDR3 comprises 16 residues. Germline CDR1 reads SGHRS; CDR2 reads YFSETQ. V shed 4 bases, J shed 4 bases, and the junction held 6 bases outside the gene matches. This CDR3 is CASSLGLAGEGETQYF. The CDR3 nucleotides read TGCGCCAGCAGCCTGGGACTAGCGGGAGAGGGAGAGACCCAGTACTTC.

The rearrangement joins TRBV27 to TRBJ2-7, with 12 bases matching TRBD1. Germline values: CDR1 MNHEY, CDR2 SMNVEV (reference sequence). Trimming removed 3 bases from V and 5 bases from J; junction bases left unmatched: 11. The CDR3 length is 17 residues. In nucleotides, the CDR3 is TGTGCCAGCAGTTTGTCCGGGACAGGGGGCCCGGGGGACGAGCAGTACTTC. The encoded protein is CASSLSGTGGPGDEQYF.

V is TRBV19 and J is TRBJ1-5; the match to TRBD1 covers 8 bases. Germline assignment: CDR1 LNHDA and CDR2 SQIVND (reference sequence). The V gene end was trimmed by 1 base and the J gene end by 2 bases; junction bases not matched to a gene: 1. The CDR3 is made up of 15 amino acids. The DNA for the CDR3 is TGTGCCAGTAGTATAGGCAGGGGGCGCAATCAGCCCCAGCATTTT. Amino acid sequence: CASSIGRGRNQPQHF.

The rearrangement links TRBV10-2 to TRBJ2-7, with D hard to call. The CDR3 consists of 13 residues. V lost 1 base, J lost 7 bases, and 11 bases lay in between. Germline values: CDR1 WSHSY, CDR2 SAAADI. CDR3 amino acids: CASSEYRDWEQYF. The CDR3 DNA follows: TGCGCCAGCAGTGAGTACAGAGATTGGGAGCAGTACTTC.

This clone was picked up a small number of times. CDR3 sequence (DNA): TGCGCCAGCAGCTTGGGACTCAGCACAGATACGCAGTATTTT. As protein: CASSLGLSTDTQYF. The chain couples TRBV5-1 to TRBJ2-3; D uncertain. Germline V lookup: CDR1 SGHRS, CDR2 YFSETQ. This CDR3 has 14 residues. V was clipped by 0 bases and J by 0 bases, with 5 bases between them. Full variable domain (rest looked up from reference TRBV5-1 and TRBJ2-3): KAGVTQTPRYLIKTRGQQVTLSCSPISGHRSVSWYQQTPGQGLQFLFEYFSETQRNKGNFPGRFSGRQFSNSRSEMNVSTLELGDSALYLCASSLGLSTDTQYFGPGTRLTVL.

The J gene is TRBJ2-1, the V gene TRBV18; 13 nucleotides match TRBD2. The CDR3 runs to 15 residues. CDR1 and CDR2 (germline): KGHSH, LQKENI. The trim removed 6 bases at V and 9 bases at J, leaving 8 bases unmatched. The CDR3 bases are TGTGCCAGCTCTCCAGGACTAGCGGGAGCGAGTGAGCAGTTCTTC. Amino acids: CASSPGLAGASEQFF. The variable domain in full, with the rest retrieved from reference TRBV18 and TRBJ2-1, is NAGVMQNPRHLVRRRGQEARLRCSPMKGHSHVYWYRQLPEEGLKFMVYLQKENIIDESGMPKERFSAEFPKEGPSILRIQQVVRGDSAAYFCASSPGLAGASEQFFGPGTRLTVL.

V usage is TRBV10-2 and J usage is TRBJ1-1; TRBD1 agrees at 7 bases. CDR3 size: 13 residues. Per germline, CDR1 WSHSY and CDR2 SAAADI. Unmatched junction bases numbered 6, after V lost 11 bases and J lost 0 bases. The CDR3 protein is CAARQGLNTEAFF. DNA of the CDR3: TGCGCCGCCCGACAGGGATTGAACACTGAAGCTTTCTTT.

The gene calls are TRBV19 and TRBJ2-5; the match to TRBD1 covers 8 bases. CDR3 size: 14 residues. V lost 1 base to trimming and J lost 5 bases; unmatched junction nucleotides: 3. CDR1 LNHDA and CDR2 SQIVND come from the germline V gene (reference sequence). CDR3 residues: CASSIGTGMETQYF. The CDR3, as DNA: TGTGCCAGTAGTATAGGGACAGGGATGGAGACCCAGTACTTC. The variable domain in full, completed from reference TRBV19 and TRBJ2-5, reads DGGITQSPKYLFRKEGQNVTLSCEQNLNHDAMYWYRQDPGQGLRLIYYSQIVNDFQKGDIAEGYSVSREKKESFPLTVTSAQKNPTAFYLCASSIGTGMETQYFGPGTRLLVL.

The table lists this clone with a count of one. The V call is TRBV2, the J call TRBJ1-4; possibly TRBD1 for D (6 bases). In germline, CDR1 is SNHLY, CDR2 FYNNEI. CDR3 length: 16 amino acids. Trimming shortened V by 3 bases and J by 1 base, and 12 bases separated the two germline ends. The CDR3 bases are TGTGCCAGCAGTGACTACAGGGCGGGAACTAATGAAAAACTGTTTTTT. This codes for CASSDYRAGTNEKLFF.

V is TRBV28 and J is TRBJ2-7, with D possibly being TRBD2 (6 bases). Germline CDR1 reads MDHEN; CDR2 reads SYDVKM. Trimming pared 3 bases from V and 3 bases from J, leaving 12 bases between. The CDR3 extends over 14 amino acids. In DNA form, the CDR3 reads TGTGCCAGCAGTTTGGCGGGAAGCCTCTACGAGCAGTACTTC. This translates into CASSLAGSLYEQYF.

This chain links TRBV2 with TRBJ2-2; D perhaps matches TRBD1 (6 bases). The ends were cut back, 6 bases at V and 4 bases at J, with 9 bases in the middle. CDR3 length equals 13 residues. CDR1 is SNHLY, CDR2 FYNNEI, per germline. The CDR3 here is CASRGAPTGELFF. In DNA form, the CDR3 reads TGTGCCAGCAGGGGGGCGCCCACCGGGGAGCTGTTTTTT.

V usage is TRBV5-5 and J usage is TRBJ1-4; a possible D gene is TRBD1 (5 bases). This CDR3 has 13 residues. Germline V gene lookup returns CDR1 SGHKS and CDR2 YYEKEE (reference sequence). V was pared by 2 bases and J by 8 bases, with 10 bases between. The chain's CDR3 is CASSFQGGEKLFF. CDR3 sequence (DNA): TGTGCCAGCAGCTTCCAGGGTGGGGAAAAACTGTTTTTT.

The V gene is TRBV10-1, the J gene TRBJ2-7; TRBD2 matches 10 bases. The CDR3 extends over 14 amino acids. The V segment lost 8 bases and the J segment 7 bases; nucleotides outside the gene matches: 11. CDR1 is WNHNN and CDR2 is SYGVQD in the germline V gene (reference sequence). The DNA for the CDR3 is TGCGCCAGCGGGACCGGGACTAGCGTCTGGGAGCAGTACTTC. Its translation is CASGTGTSVWEQYF.

The gene calls are TRBV2 and TRBJ1-3, with D maybe TRBD1 (6 bases). Trimming left V 2 bases short and J 0 bases short, with 11 bases between. Germline V gene lookup returns CDR1 SNHLY and CDR2 FYNNEI. The CDR3 runs 16 residues. CDR3 residues: CASSEQGFVSGNTIYF. The CDR3 bases are TGTGCCAGCAGTGAACAGGGGTTCGTCTCTGGAAACACCATATATTTT.

Notes on this clone: One end of the junction varies from germline; a read error may be responsible. This chain joins TRBV2 and TRBJ2-1, with 8 nucleotides matching TRBD2. CDR1 and CDR2 from the germline V gene are SNHLY and FYNNEI. This CDR3 spans 17 amino acids. CDR3 coding DNA: TGTGCCAGCACTGAATTAGGGTTAGGACTAGCATACAATGAGCAGTTCTTC. It translates to CASTELGLGLAYNEQFF.

This clone appeared a single time. The chain uses TRBV28 and TRBJ2-1, with TRBD1 matching 8 bases. The V segment lost 11 bases and the J segment 6 bases; nucleotides outside the gene matches: 6. The CDR3 runs to 12 residues. Germline loops: CDR1 MDHEN, CDR2 SYDVKM. The CDR3 reads CAVGQVGNEQFF. The CDR3 bases are TGTGCCGTGGGACAGGTGGGCAATGAGCAGTTCTTC.

This clone appeared a single time. Additional DNA sequences in this sample encode the identical CDR3. The genes are TRBV4-2 and TRBJ2-3; 8 nucleotides match TRBD2. The CDR3 covers 16 residues. J lost 4 bases, V lost 4 bases, and 10 bases had no gene match. Germline V lookup: CDR1 LGHNA, CDR2 YNFKEQ. The CDR3 nucleotides read TGTGCCAGCAGCCGCCTCTCCGGGCGGGGGGCAGATACGCAGTATTTT. This gives the protein CASSRLSGRGADTQYF.

This chain connects TRBV7-2 to TRBJ2-7; a possible D gene is TRBD1 (6 bases). This CDR3 spans 13 amino acids. Germline CDR1 SGHTA, CDR2 FQGNSA. The ends were cut back, 5 bases at V and 13 bases at J, with 21 bases in the middle. The CDR3 DNA sequence: TGTGCCAGCAGCCTCCAACCCGTGGCAGGGACATACTTC. Protein: CASSLQPVAGTYF.

V and J are TRBV27 and TRBJ2-3; no reliable D call. CDR3 length equals 14 residues. The V and J ends lost 3 bases and 1 base respectively, with 8 bases between them. From germline, CDR1 is MNHEY and CDR2 SMNVEV (reference sequence). CDR3 sequence (DNA): TGTGCCAGCAGTTTTAACGCAGGCACAGATACGCAGTATTTT. It encodes CASSFNAGTDTQYF.

V and J are TRBV6-6 and TRBJ1-3; the D is unclear. The CDR3 is 12 amino acids. Germline V CDR1 and CDR2: MNHNY, SVGAGI (reference sequence). V was cut by 10 bases and J by 4 bases, with 11 bases left in between. The CDR3 nucleotides read TGTGCCACCCTAATCCCCGGAAACACCATATATTTT. It is translated as CATLIPGNTIYF.

A single count supports this clone. The chain combines TRBV2 with TRBJ2-3; TRBD1 aligns across 9 bases. CDR3 length: 16 amino acids. The ends lost 4 bases at V and 1 base at J; junction bases unmatched: 6. In germline, CDR1 is SNHLY, CDR2 FYNNEI. This CDR3 is CASSGDRDRGTDTQYF. The CDR3 coding sequence is TGTGCCAGCAGTGGGGACCGGGACAGGGGCACAGATACGCAGTATTTT.

The J gene is TRBJ2-1, the V gene TRBV18; TRBD2 matches 10 bases. CDR1 and CDR2 from the germline V gene are KGHSH and LQKENI. V was pared by 5 bases and J by 5 bases, with 6 bases of the junction left unmatched. CDR3 size: 15 residues. The CDR3 loop reads CASSMRAGGDNEQFF. The CDR3 nucleotides read TGTGCCAGCTCAATGAGAGCGGGGGGGGACAATGAGCAGTTCTTC.

The chain employs TRBV6-2 or TRBV6-3 and TRBJ1-5, with 10 bases that match TRBD1. Looked up from germline, CDR1 is MNHEY and CDR2 is SVGEGT. CDR3 length equals 16 residues. Germline trimming cut 4 bases from V and 8 bases from J; bases unmatched to any gene: 11. In nucleotides, the CDR3 is TGTGCCAGCAGTTTCCTTCCGGGACAGGGGATTGAGCCCCAGCATTTT. Protein sequence: CASSFLPGQGIEPQHF.

This chain links TRBV5-1 with TRBJ2-3, with 9 nucleotides matching TRBD1. CDR3 length equals 14 residues. The trim removed 3 bases at V and 4 bases at J, leaving 3 bases unmatched. Germline CDR1 is SGHRS and CDR2 is YFSETQ. CDR3 DNA: TGCGCCAGCAGCTCGCGGACAGGGGCAGATACGCAGTATTTT. Its protein product is CASSSRTGADTQYF.

CDR3 sequence: CASSTGTVDNSPLHF. CDR3 nucleotides: TGTGCCAGCTCTACTGGGACAGTAGATAATTCACCCCTCCACTTT. The chain combines TRBV18 with TRBJ1-6, with 7 bases that match TRBD1. The germline V gene encodes CDR1 KGHSH and CDR2 LQKENI. This CDR3 is built from 15 residues. V lost 6 bases, J lost 5 bases, and 7 bases stayed unmatched.

The chain uses TRBV7-9 and TRBJ2-1; D gene ambiguous. Germline CDR1 reads SEHNR; CDR2 reads FQNEAQ (reference sequence). This CDR3 has 15 residues. V dropped 5 bases and J dropped 0 bases, with 11 bases sitting between them. The CDR3 DNA reads as TGTGCCAGCAGCCACGAGAAGAGCTCCTACAATGAGCAGTTCTTC. Translation gives CASSHEKSSYNEQFF.

This clone was counted between two and nine times. The chain is built from TRBV7-9 and TRBJ2-1; 9 bases align to TRBD2. Trimming removed 1 base from V and 6 bases from J; junction bases left unmatched: 4. The germline gives CDR1 SEHNR, CDR2 FQNEAQ (reference sequence). This CDR3 has 15 residues. The CDR3 DNA is TGTGCCAGCAGCTTAGACCTAGCGGGACCCAATGAGCAGTTCTTC. Residues: CASSLDLAGPNEQFF.